This TCR beta chain originates from a study of shared clonotypes between healthy human individuals (dated by TCRdb to 2018 to 2021). In terms of the full investigation: The cohort included three men and a couple of women between 18 and 49 years of age. Blood TCR repertoires of five healthy adults were deeply sequenced to estimate repertoire size and the extent of clonotype sharing between individuals. To increase sequencing depth and limit assay-specific biases, TCR repertoire library preparation and sequencing were carried out by different laboratories using diverse techniques. Each donor's leukapheresis produced roughly between roughly 0.85 and 9.5 billion PBMCs. For each donor, CD4 naive and CD4 memory were each run on three plates, CD8 naive on two plates, and CD8 memory on one plate.

Broader findings and caveats from the paper: Pairwise subsampling led to the expectation that sequencing depth would affect the degree of clonotype sharing among donors. When a few donors were compared, the shared fraction of clonotypes was 5% to 6.5% for naive CD4, approximately 3.5% for naive CD8, about 2.4% for memory CD4, and under 0.5% for memory CD8. Because the study included a small number of donors, the genetic and exposure-history diversity represented was limited. Even with the large sequencing depth, rarefaction of the sorted-subset datasets indicated that sequencing was incomplete. Sampling was restricted to blood, and TCR repertoires in tissue are likely to differ from TCR repertoires in blood. Compared with non-shared clonotypes, clonotypes shared by all four sorted-subset donors had higher generation probabilities. Larger estimated clonotype richness was generally found for naive subsets than for memory subsets.

The CDR3, from cysteine to phenylalanine, totals 13 residues. CDR3 DNA is the only sequence kept; it has 39 bases, read in frame from the first base. V gives up 2 bases and J gives up 1 base, and the segment between their germline ends measures 5 bases. The germline V gene (reference sequence) sets CDR1 to GTSNPN and CDR2 to SVGIG. The donors were healthy, HIV-negative adults with no recently reported acute infections or vaccinations. Every donor was a Caucasian adult living in Nashville, Tennessee, USA. Magnetic negative selection was used to enrich CD4+ T cells, after which naive cells were positively selected on CD45RA and the negative fraction became the memory subset. Blood was collected by leukapheresis, and PBMCs were isolated by Ficoll-Histopaque density gradient centrifugation and then cryopreserved in liquid nitrogen vapor phase. Analytical flow cytometry was used to check the purity and quantity of each magnetically sorted T cell population. Each sorted fraction had its genomic DNA isolated and then quantified by UV absorbance on a Nanodrop 2000c.

To note about this clone: Its antigen is currently not known. No base-level quality is on record; no much larger clone is a single base apart.

TCR CDR3 regions were amplified from genomic DNA by multiplex PCR using the deep immunoSEQ assay. Extracted genomic DNA from each cell subset was spread evenly across all wells of several immunoSEQ 96-well plates, with each plate serving as a replicate. For sorted subsets, each replicate PCR was loaded with about 200 ng genomic DNA, equivalent to approximately 33,000 T cell genomes. Purified libraries were quantified with a Qubit 3.0 fluorometer, sized on a Bioanalyzer 2100, and re-quantified with the KAPA Library Quantification kit. Each immunoSEQ 96-well plate was sequenced on its own single-read 150-cycle Illumina NextSeq 550 flow cell. The original methods were these. Because the immunoSEQ output held only junctional sequences and lacked quality scores, the filtering could not match the filtering applied to full-length reads. Sequences were annotated with PyIR, a Python wrapper for IgBLAST v1.9, using IMGT germline references to assign V/J genes and CDR3. Reads were removed for weak V/J assignments (E-value above 1e-6), missing CDR3, stop codons, out-of-frame junctions, or ambiguous translated residues. A V3J clonotype was defined by an identical inferred V gene, J gene, and CDR3 amino acid sequence. To compute the percentage overlap between repertoires, the number of shared unique clonotypes was divided by the size of the smaller repertoire. Richness of each repertoire was evaluated using RTK rarefaction, the Chao1 estimator, and Recon v2.1 estimates of unobserved clonotypes. OLGA was used to compute generation probabilities for all TCRbeta clonotypes that the gDNA method yielded from a handful of donors. Drawn from immuneACCESS, this table holds only the in-frame rearrangements with V and J called that TCRdb kept. Clones are partly lost; checked studies trace under half to an unresolved V gene and leave the rest unexplained. V and J calls and clone size are copied from that table; D and trimming were computed from the DNA. In this sample the table shows fewer than 2.5 million clones, roughly 93% of which occur a single time. About 0.38% of the sample is held by the ten biggest clonotypes.

The sequence is built from TRBV30 and TRBJ2-2, with no D gene named confidently. The source material was naive CD4+ T cells from PBMCs. The sample's cell subset or site, from its label and the paper: CD45RA+ positively selected. The receptor was derived from a man younger than 30 in good health. Some clones in this sample may be carry-over from other donors' samples. CDR3 protein: CAWSTQNTGELFF. The DNA sequence is as follows: TGTGCCTGGAGTACCCAGAACACCGGGGAGCTGTTTTTT.